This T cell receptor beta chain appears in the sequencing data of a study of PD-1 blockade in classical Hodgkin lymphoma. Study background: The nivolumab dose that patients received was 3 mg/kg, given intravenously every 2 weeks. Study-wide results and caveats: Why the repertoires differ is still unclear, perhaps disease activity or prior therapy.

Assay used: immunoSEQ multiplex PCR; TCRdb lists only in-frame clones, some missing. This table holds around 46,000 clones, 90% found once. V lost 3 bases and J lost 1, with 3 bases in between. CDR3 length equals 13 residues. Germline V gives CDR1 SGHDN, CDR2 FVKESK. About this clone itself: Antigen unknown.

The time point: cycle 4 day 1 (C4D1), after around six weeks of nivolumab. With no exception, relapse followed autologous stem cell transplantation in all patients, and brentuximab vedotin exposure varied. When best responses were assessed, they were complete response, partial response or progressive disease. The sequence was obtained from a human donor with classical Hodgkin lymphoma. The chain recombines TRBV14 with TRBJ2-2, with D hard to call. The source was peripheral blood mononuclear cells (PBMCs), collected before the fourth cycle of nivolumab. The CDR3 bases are TGTGCCAGCAGCCAGCGGAACACCGGGGAGCTGTTTTTT. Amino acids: CASSQRNTGELFF. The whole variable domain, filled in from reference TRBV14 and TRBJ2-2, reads EAGVTQFPSHSVIEKGQTVTLRCDPISGHDNLYWYRRVMGKEIKFLLHFVKESKQDESGMPNNRFLAERTGGTYSTLKVQPAELEDSGVYFCASSQRNTGELFFGEGSRLTVL.